This T cell receptor beta chain was sequenced for a study of T cell clonotyping in hematopoietic cell transplantation. About this clone: The target antigen is unknown.

Sequencing was performed with immunoSEQ multiplex PCR; in TCRdb, only in-frame clones are kept and a portion is missing. The sample holds roughly 13,000 clones; 94% are singletons and the top ten take roughly 4.7%. Overall study findings and caveats: Higher Inverse Simpson Index values in graft donor and pretransplant recipient predicted broader posttransplant TCR diversity. CD4 and CD8 repertoire contributions could not be separated without sorting. Recipient TCR diversity dropped after transplant; expanded clonotypes rose from day 30 to 180.

The sequence was obtained from a male patient in his sixties who had an allogeneic stem cell transplant from an unrelated donor, so the T cells may come from the graft donor. Some clones in this sample may be carry-over from other donors' samples. The specimen comprised PBMCs, sampled 30 days after allogeneic stem cell transplant.

This CDR3 is CASSPGPPGELFF. CDR3 coding DNA: TGTGCCAGCAGTCCCGGCCCCCCCGGGGAGCTGTTTTTT. The gene calls are TRBV14 and TRBJ2-2; the D is unclear. Germline lookup yields CDR1 SGHDN and CDR2 FVKESK. The CDR3 has 13 residues. V was pared by 6 bases and J by 6 bases, with 11 bases between.